Only a few counts were recorded for the clone carrying this TCR beta chain. Unique molecular identifiers were used to barcode this TCRbeta library. TCRdb independently ran MiXCR on the PCR reads; one entry per CDR3 protein. This sample has some 390,000 distinct CDR3 sequences, with about a fifth found just once. The data stem from a study of T-cell reconstitution after alpha-beta-depleted transplantation in children. The sequence was collected from a human donor who donated a stem cell graft to a child with acute myeloid leukemia. The input for sequencing was PBMCs from the stem cell graft donor, taken from the stem cell graft.

CDR3 sequence reads: CASSFDRGMGEQYF. The CDR3 nucleotides read TGTGCCAGCAGCTTTGATAGGGGGATGGGCGAGCAGTACTTC. The V call is TRBV7-9, the J call TRBJ2-7; D is perhaps TRBD1 (6 bases). Germline loops: CDR1 SEHNR, CDR2 FQNEAQ (reference sequence). Trimming took off 3 bases at V and 6 bases at J, with 15 bases between the two ends. The CDR3 has 14 amino acids.